This T cell receptor (beta chain) emerged from a study of cytomegalovirus exposure and HLA in healthy donors. This PCR relied on a set of 60 Vbeta primers and 13 Jbeta primers. Method: immunoSEQ multiplex PCR; TCRdb's copy keeps in-frame clones and lacks some. Its table records about 200,000 clones. The length of the CDR3 is 15 residues. Germline lookup yields CDR1 SGHAT and CDR2 FQDESV (reference sequence). The V and J ends lost 7 bases and 5 bases respectively, with 20 bases between them. The receptor was isolated from a girl aged 2 to 10 in good health and CMV-seropositive. The chain combines TRBV11-1 with TRBJ1-1; weak D call: TRBD1 (5 bases). Sequenced material: PBMCs. CDR3 coding DNA: TGTGCCAGCAACCCAATCTACGGGGAGGGGACTGAAGCTTTCTTT. Translated, it gives CASNPIYGEGTEAFF.